This T cell receptor (beta chain) comes out of a study of cytomegalovirus exposure and HLA in healthy donors. V shed 3 bases, J shed 9 bases, and the junction held 6 bases outside the gene matches. Germline loops: CDR1 MNHNS, CDR2 SASEGT. The CDR3 spans 13 residues. In the PCR, 60 Vbeta and 13 Jbeta primers were used. Sequencing was performed with immunoSEQ multiplex PCR; in TCRdb, only in-frame clones are kept and a portion is missing. This sample has around 91,000 clones, with 78% found just once. This chain uses TRBV6-1 with TRBJ1-1, with 8 bases lining up with TRBD1. The sequence was obtained from a male donor in good health and CMV-seropositive. The sample comprised PBMCs. The CDR3 coding sequence is TGTGCCAGCAGTGAGACGCAGGGGGCCCAAGCTTTCTTT. Translating it yields CASSETQGAQAFF.